This T cell receptor (beta chain) was found in a study of cytomegalovirus exposure and HLA in healthy donors. Study results and limitations: There were around 160 TCR beta chains listed as cytomegalovirus-associated. The dataset shows that most TCR sequences were rare, while some public TCRs occurred in many donors.

Trimming took 6 bases from V and 9 from J; bases not matched to a gene: 6. CDR1 and CDR2 from the germline V gene are SNHLY and FYNNEI. The CDR3 contains 13 residues. The assay was immunoSEQ multiplex PCR, and TCRdb's table has in-frame clones only and misses some. This table holds 70,000 or so clones, 94% found once. On this clone: Antigen specificity is unknown.

The chain joins TRBV2 to TRBJ2-1, with 9 positions matching TRBD2. This TCR was recovered from a woman aged 18-35 years in good health and CMV-seropositive. Sequences were obtained from PBMCs. CDR3: CASSRAGGGEQFF. CDR3 sequence (DNA): TGTGCCAGCAGCAGAGCGGGAGGAGGTGAGCAGTTCTTC. The entire variable domain, with the rest obtained from reference TRBV2 and TRBJ2-1, is as follows: EPEVTQTPSHQVTQMGQEVILRCVPISNHLYFYWYRQILGQKVEFLVSFYNNEISEKSEIFDDQFSVERPDGSNFTLKIRSTKLEDSAMYFCASSRAGGGEQFFGPGTRLTVL.